The 30 T cell receptor beta chains below were found in one sample sequenced in a study of T-cell reconstitution after alpha-beta-depleted transplantation in children. Unique molecular identifiers were used to barcode this TCRbeta library. TCRdb ran MiXCR on the PCR reads and lists one entry per CDR3 protein. The repertoire consists of 200,000 to 300,000 distinct CDR3 sequences, with roughly 24% occurring once and the leading ten covering roughly 2.7%. The specimen was PBMCs, collected before TCRalphabeta/CD19-depleted stem cell transplant. These receptors all stem from a girl aged 2-10 years with Fanconi anemia, due to receive a stem cell transplant.

This clonotype was counted many times. The CDR3 sequence is CSARVSPGQQFF. The CDR3 nucleotides read TGCAGTGCTAGAGTATCCCCGGGACAGCAGTTCTTC. This chain links TRBV20-1 with TRBJ2-1; the D gene could be TRBD1 or TRBD2 (5 bases each). From germline, CDR1 is DFQATT and CDR2 SNEGSKA (reference sequence). The V end lost 1 base, the J end lost 11 bases, and 12 bases lay between the germline ends. The CDR3 contains 12 residues.

The table lists this clonotype with many counts. This chain connects TRBV20-1 to TRBJ2-7; D ambiguous. This CDR3 is 12 amino acids long. Between the trimmed V and J ends, which lost 3 bases and 3 bases, there was a span of 9 bases. Germline CDR1 is DFQATT and CDR2 is SNEGSKA (reference sequence). The DNA for the CDR3 is TGCAGTGCTAGGTTGGCAGGCTACGAGCAGTACTTC. It specifies CSARLAGYEQYF.

The CDR3, as DNA: TGCAGTGCTAGGCCCTCAGGTAACACTGAAGCTTTCTTT. Protein: CSARPSGNTEAFF. The chain joins TRBV20-1 to TRBJ1-1; the D is unclear. The CDR3 is 13 residues long. The V and J ends lost 3 bases and 2 bases respectively, with 10 bases between them. The germline V gene has CDR1 DFQATT and CDR2 SNEGSKA (reference sequence).

J is TRBJ2-1 and V is TRBV27; D is unresolved. Germline CDR1 is MNHEY and CDR2 is SMNVEV (reference sequence). The CDR3 loop spans 14 amino acids. Trimming removed 5 bases at V and 8 bases at J, with 16 bases between. This CDR3 is CASSRWAGSDEQFF. The CDR3 DNA reads as TGTGCCAGCAGTCGATGGGCAGGATCTGATGAGCAGTTCTTC.

The chain combines TRBV7-9 with TRBJ2-5; TRBD1 aligns across 7 bases. The CDR3 loop spans 17 amino acids. CDR1 and CDR2 from the germline V gene are SEHNR and FQNEAQ (reference sequence). Losses at the gene ends were 0 bases for V and 2 bases for J; bases not matched to a gene: 9. The CDR3 DNA follows: TGTGCCAGCAGCTTAGCTGTGGATCCGGGACAGCAAGAGACCCAGTACTTC. Translated: CASSLAVDPGQQETQYF.

In regard to this clonotype: This clone may be a read error of a much larger clone one base away. This rearrangement joins TRBV27 to TRBJ2-7; D gene uncertain. The germline gives CDR1 MNHEY, CDR2 SMNVEV (reference sequence). This CDR3 spans 15 amino acids. Trimming left V 0 bases short and J 6 bases short, with 15 bases between. The CDR3 DNA is TGTGCCAGCAGTTTATCAAGGCAGGCGCCGTGCGAGCAGTACTTC. This sequence encodes CASSLSRQAPCEQYF.

This clonotype was detected ten times or more. The rearrangement uses TRBV29-1 and TRBJ1-1; D not resolved. Trimming cost V 7 bases and J 3 bases, with 3 bases left between them. The CDR3 totals 9 residues. Germline V gene lookup returns CDR1 SQVTM and CDR2 ANQGSEA. The CDR3 reads CSADTEAFF. The CDR3 nucleotides read TGCAGCGCTGACACTGAAGCTTTCTTT.

There are many counts of this clonotype. The chain recombines TRBV29-1 with TRBJ1-3; D gene uncertain. This CDR3 comprises 16 residues. Trimming pared 4 bases from V and 0 bases from J, leaving 16 bases between. In germline, CDR1 is SQVTM, CDR2 ANQGSEA. CDR3 amino acids: CSVAGSRSLSGNTIYF. The CDR3 DNA is TGCAGCGTTGCGGGGAGTCGATCACTCTCTGGAAACACCATATATTTT.

This clonotype has just one count. V usage is TRBV29-1 and J usage is TRBJ1-2; 8 bases fit TRBD1. J lost 5 bases, V lost 4 bases, and 9 bases had no gene match. Per the germline V gene, CDR1 is SQVTM and CDR2 is ANQGSEA. CDR3 length equals 14 residues. CDR3 protein: CSVAHQGAHYGYTF. Written as DNA, the CDR3 is TGCAGCGTTGCCCACCAGGGGGCGCATTATGGCTACACCTTC.

This clonotype appeared a few times. The rearrangement joins TRBV29-1 to TRBJ2-3, with 8 bases fitting TRBD1. V gave up 7 bases and J gave up 4 bases; unmatched junction bases: 7. The CDR3 covers 13 residues. Germline V gene data show CDR1 as SQVTM and CDR2 as ANQGSEA. Here the CDR3 reads CSAHRGSADTQYF. The CDR3 nucleotides read TGCAGCGCACACAGGGGGAGCGCAGATACGCAGTATTTT.

This clonotype showed up many times. The CDR3 DNA is TGTGCCAGCAGCTTGGCAGGGGTACTCTACGAGCAGTACTTC. It yields the protein CASSLAGVLYEQYF. J is TRBJ2-7 and V is TRBV5-6; a possible D gene is TRBD1 (6 bases). The CDR3 consists of 14 residues. Germline CDR1 is SGHDT and CDR2 is YYEEEE. Trimming cost V 0 bases and J 3 bases, with 10 bases left between them.

This clonotype was detected ten times or more. The rearrangement links TRBV29-1 to TRBJ2-3; 11 positions match TRBD2. CDR3 length: 17 residues. Per the germline V gene, CDR1 is SQVTM and CDR2 is ANQGSEA. The V and J ends lost 1 base and 4 bases, in that order; junction bases with no gene match: 10. Here the CDR3 reads CSVEVLASGGKADTQYF. The CDR3 DNA reads TGCAGCGTTGAAGTATTGGCTAGCGGGGGGAAGGCAGATACGCAGTATTTT.

This clonotype was seen many times. This chain links TRBV29-1 with TRBJ2-7; 7 bases match TRBD2. Germline values: CDR1 SQVTM, CDR2 ANQGSEA. The V and J ends lost 7 bases and 7 bases, in that order; junction bases with no gene match: 10. The CDR3 has 12 residues. CDR3 sequence (DNA): TGCAGCGGTCTATGGAAAGCGGGGGAGCAGTACTTC. Protein: CSGLWKAGEQYF.

Ten or more counts support this clonotype. V gene TRBV7-9 combines with J gene TRBJ2-5; 8 bases map to TRBD1. The V gene's germline CDR1 is SEHNR and CDR2 FQNEAQ (reference sequence). This CDR3 comprises 14 residues. With V trimmed by 5 bases and J by 2 bases, 4 bases remained unmatched. The CDR3 coding sequence is TGTGCCAGCAGCCGGGACAGGTCTCAAGAGACCCAGTACTTC. This translates into CASSRDRSQETQYF.

This sequence joins TRBV10-3 and TRBJ1-3, with a weak D call TRBD1 (5 bases). CDR1 and CDR2 (germline): ENHRY, SYGVKD. CDR3 length: 15 residues. V was trimmed by 5 bases and J by 0 bases, leaving 11 bases between them. The CDR3 loop reads CAISPTGISGNTIYF. The DNA for the CDR3 is TGTGCCATCAGTCCAACAGGAATCTCTGGAAACACCATATATTTT.

The sample holds many counts of this clonotype. The genes are TRBV29-1 and TRBJ2-3; TRBD2 matches 9 bases. The CDR3 contains 16 residues. The germline CDR1 and CDR2 sequences are SQVTM and ANQGSEA. V was clipped by 4 bases and J by 0 bases; unmatched bases: 8. In DNA, the CDR3 is TGCAGCGTTGGGTACCTAGCGGGGACTAGCACAGATACGCAGTATTTT. This codes for CSVGYLAGTSTDTQYF.

This clonotype was recorded many times. The DNA for the CDR3 is TGCAGTGCGGAACCGGAACAGGGGATTAGCAATCAGCCCCAGCATTTT. This translates into CSAEPEQGISNQPQHF. The chain is built from TRBV20-1 and TRBJ1-5; TRBD1 aligns across 7 bases. Per germline, CDR1 DFQATT and CDR2 SNEGSKA (reference sequence). The J segment lost 0 bases and the V segment lost 6 bases, leaving 11 bases of the junction unmatched. CDR3 length: 16 amino acids.

This clonotype was detected many times. The gene calls are TRBV6-1 and TRBJ2-3; 8 nucleotides align to TRBD2. V lost 2 bases, J lost 0 bases, and 4 bases stayed unmatched. CDR1 and CDR2 (germline): MNHNS, SASEGT. The CDR3 extends over 16 amino acids. Here the CDR3 reads CASSEIAGLSTDTQYF. The CDR3 DNA sequence: TGTGCCAGCAGTGAAATAGCGGGGCTTAGCACAGATACGCAGTATTTT.

This clonotype was seen a few times. The chain couples TRBV18 to TRBJ1-2; D unclear. The CDR3 is 14 residues long. The V and J ends lost 3 bases and 4 bases respectively, with 12 bases between them. Germline V CDR1 and CDR2: KGHSH, LQKENI. The CDR3 sequence: CASSPLSRFYGYTF. Written as DNA, the CDR3 is TGTGCCAGCTCACCGCTGAGTCGGTTCTATGGCTACACCTTC.

The V call is TRBV5-1, the J call TRBJ1-2; perhaps TRBD1 as D (6 bases). The V end was cut by 5 bases, the J end by 4 bases, with 18 bases between. The CDR3 covers 15 residues. Germline loops: CDR1 SGHRS, CDR2 YFSETQ. In nucleotides, the CDR3 is TGCGCCAGCAGGGAACCGGGACAACTTATCTATGGCTACACCTTC. Translated: CASREPGQLIYGYTF.

This clonotype has ten or more counts. V gene TRBV6-5 combines with J gene TRBJ2-1; TRBD1 is a possible D gene (6 bases). Trimming left V 0 bases short and J 4 bases short, with 10 bases between. CDR3 length: 15 residues. Germline assignment: CDR1 MNHEY and CDR2 SVGAGI. The CDR3 loop is CASSYSGGKYNEQFF. CDR3 sequence (DNA): TGTGCCAGCAGTTACTCTGGGGGCAAGTACAATGAGCAGTTCTTC.

This clonotype was counted a few times. The genes are TRBV5-1 and TRBJ2-3; D remains ambiguous. Germline V lookup: CDR1 SGHRS, CDR2 YFSETQ. This CDR3 spans 16 amino acids. V was shortened by 0 bases and J by 5 bases, with 16 bases between the two germline ends. CDR3 sequence (DNA): TGCGCCAGCAGCTTGGTATCAGTGAACTTGGGAGATACGCAGTATTTT. Protein sequence: CASSLVSVNLGDTQYF.

This clonotype was counted at least ten times. The gene calls are TRBV7-2 and TRBJ1-1; D uncertain. The V and J ends lost 2 bases and 1 base respectively, with 11 bases between them. The CDR3 length is 15 residues. From germline, CDR1 is SGHTA and CDR2 FQGNSA. CDR3 coding DNA: TGTGCCAGCAGCTTAACCCACGGGAGGAACACTGAAGCTTTCTTT. Its translation is CASSLTHGRNTEAFF.

The chain uses TRBV4-2 and TRBJ2-3; 8 nucleotides line up with TRBD1. The CDR3 runs to 16 residues. V dropped 1 base and J dropped 3; count of bases not matched to a gene: 6. CDR1 is LGHNA and CDR2 is YNFKEQ in the germline V gene. The CDR3 bases are TGTGCCAGCAGCCAAGGGGGCAGGGGGCAGACAGATACGCAGTATTTT. Its protein is CASSQGGRGQTDTQYF.

This clonotype was counted a few times. The J gene is TRBJ1-5, the V gene TRBV20-1; D remains unclear. The germline V gene encodes CDR1 DFQATT and CDR2 SNEGSKA (reference sequence). The CDR3 covers 15 residues. Trimming pared 3 bases from V and 0 bases from J, leaving 12 bases between. CDR3 region: CSARITTHSNQPQHF. The CDR3 DNA follows: TGCAGTGCTAGGATAACAACCCATAGCAATCAGCCCCAGCATTTT.

This clonotype came up many times. The genes are TRBV4-1 and TRBJ1-2; TRBD1 might be the D (5 bases). Trimming pared 1 base from V and 2 bases from J, leaving 11 bases between. The CDR3 loop spans 15 amino acids. Per germline, CDR1 MGHRA and CDR2 YSYEKL. Here the CDR3 reads CASSQGGDGNYGYTF. The CDR3, as DNA: TGCGCCAGCAGCCAAGGAGGGGACGGAAACTATGGCTACACCTTC.

V is TRBV2 and J is TRBJ2-1; 10 bases match TRBD2. V shed 4 bases and J 0 bases; nucleotides not matched to a gene: 6. The CDR3 loop spans 17 amino acids. The germline V gene encodes CDR1 SNHLY and CDR2 FYNNEI. DNA for the CDR3: TGTGCCAGCAGTGCCCTTTCTAGCGGGAGCTCCTACAATGAGCAGTTCTTC. Translating it yields CASSALSSGSSYNEQFF.

This clonotype has a count of ten or more. The chain is built from TRBV10-3 and TRBJ2-5; TRBD2 aligns across 8 bases. After removal of 3 bases from V and 2 bases from J, the junction contained 5 bases not matched to a gene. Germline CDR1 and CDR2: ENHRY and SYGVKD. The CDR3 consists of 15 residues. The CDR3 nucleotides read TGTGCCATCAGTGAAGTAGCGGGAACTCAAGAGACCCAGTACTTC. Translation gives CAISEVAGTQETQYF.

The genes are TRBV13 and TRBJ2-1; maybe TRBD2 (5 bases). The length of the CDR3 is 16 residues. V was cut by 6 bases and J by 0 bases, with 15 bases left in between. Germline assignment: CDR1 PRHDT and CDR2 FYEKMQ (reference sequence). Here the CDR3 reads CASRQRLASSYNEQFF. CDR3 coding DNA: TGTGCCAGCAGACAGCGGCTGGCAAGCTCCTACAATGAGCAGTTCTTC. Drawing the rest from reference TRBV13 and TRBJ2-1, the complete variable domain is AAGVIQSPRHLIKEKRETATLKCYPIPRHDTVYWYQQGPGQDPQFLISFYEKMQSDKGSIPDRFSAQQFSDYHSELNMSSLELGDSALYFCASRQRLASSYNEQFFGPGTRLTVL.

This clonotype came up many times. The chain is built from TRBV12-3 or TRBV12-4 and TRBJ2-1; D possibly corresponds to TRBD2 (6 bases). The V gene lost 7 bases and the J gene lost 2 bases, with 18 bases spanning the gap. The CDR3 is 16 amino acids. The CDR3 nucleotides read TGTGCCAGCAATAAACTACTTGGGGGGACCTACAATGAGCAGTTCTTC. This encodes CASNKLLGGTYNEQFF.